This passage covers 15 T cell receptor beta chains from one sample sequenced in a study of shared clonotypes between healthy human individuals. Sequencing used immunoSEQ multiplex PCR; TCRdb keeps in-frame clones, though not all of them. The sample includes about 660,000 clones, about 74% seen only once; the top ten take more than 1.5%. Sample: memory CD4+ T cells sorted from blood. Subset indicated: CD45RA-negative fraction. The receptors derive from a woman aged 25 to 39 in good health.

This clone was found once. The chain carries TRBV6-1 and TRBJ2-3, with 9 bases aligning to TRBD2. Germline V lookup: CDR1 MNHNS, CDR2 SASEGT. Unmatched junction bases numbered 5, after V lost 4 bases and J lost 9 bases. The CDR3 spans 13 residues. The CDR3 region has the DNA TGTGCCAGCAGTGGGGTAGCGGGAGACACGCAGTATTTT. This gives the protein CASSGVAGDTQYF.

A few counts support this clone. Additional DNA sequences in this sample encode the identical CDR3. The chain couples TRBV5-6 to TRBJ2-5, with TRBD1 matching over 7 bases. The CDR3 is 13 residues long. Germline V gene data show CDR1 as SGHDT and CDR2 as YYEEEE. The J segment lost 1 base and the V segment lost 4 bases, leaving 1 base of the junction unmatched. The CDR3 DNA follows: TGTGCCAGCAGCGACAGGGTCCAAGAGACCCAGTACTTC. Translated: CASSDRVQETQYF.

This chain joins TRBV7-2 and TRBJ1-1; no clear D. The CDR3 totals 13 residues. V was clipped by 6 bases and J by 0 bases, with 8 bases between them. Per germline, CDR1 SGHTA and CDR2 FQGNSA. CDR3 DNA: TGTGCCAGCAGGATCGGCTTGAACACTGAAGCTTTCTTT. It specifies CASRIGLNTEAFF.

The gene calls are TRBV4-1 and TRBJ1-4; D uncertain. V lost 2 bases to trimming and J lost 5 bases, with 18 bases between them. Germline V gene sequence: CDR1 MGHRA, CDR2 YSYEKL. This CDR3 is built from 17 residues. In nucleotides, the CDR3 is TGCGCCAGCAGCCAATCCCTCACGCCGGGGATAAATGAAAAACTGTTTTTT. It specifies CASSQSLTPGINEKLFF.

In this sample, this clone turned up a few times. The rearrangement links TRBV18 to TRBJ2-5, with D uncertain. The CDR3 has 13 amino acids. Between the trimmed V and J ends, which lost 0 bases and 5 bases, there was a span of 7 bases. Germline-derived CDR1 and CDR2 are KGHSH and LQKENI. The CDR3 DNA reads as TGTGCCAGCTCACCACCGGGGTCGGAGACCCAGTACTTC. As protein: CASSPPGSETQYF. Full variable domain (rest looked up from reference TRBV18 and TRBJ2-5): NAGVMQNPRHLVRRRGQEARLRCSPMKGHSHVYWYRQLPEEGLKFMVYLQKENIIDESGMPKERFSAEFPKEGPSILRIQQVVRGDSAAYFCASSPPGSETQYFGPGTRLLVL.

This clone was seen more than once but under ten times. The rearrangement links TRBV6-6 to TRBJ2-7, with 7 bases fitting TRBD2. This CDR3 has 14 residues. The germline V gene has CDR1 MNHNY and CDR2 SVGAGI (reference sequence). V was pared by 2 bases and J by 6 bases, with 7 bases of the junction left unmatched. CDR3 bases: TGTGCCAGCAGTTACGTGGGAGGGCCTGTCGAGCAGTACTTC. This codes for CASSYVGGPVEQYF.

The chain uses TRBV7-2 and TRBJ1-1; D perhaps matches TRBD1 (5 bases). Germline-derived CDR1 and CDR2 are SGHTA and FQGNSA. Deletions cut 6 bases from V and 1 base from J, with 18 bases between. The CDR3 has 16 amino acids. DNA of the CDR3: TGTGCCAGCAGAACCGACAGCCTAAGTGAGAACACTGAAGCTTTCTTT. This sequence encodes CASRTDSLSENTEAFF.

The chain combines TRBV27 with TRBJ1-3, with D unclear. The V gene lost 1 base and the J gene lost 0 bases, with 7 bases spanning the gap. The CDR3 totals 15 residues. Germline V gives CDR1 MNHEY, CDR2 SMNVEV (reference sequence). The CDR3: CASSLFGSSGNTIYF. The DNA of the CDR3 is TGTGCCAGCAGTTTATTCGGAAGCTCTGGAAACACCATATATTTT.

The chain carries TRBV18 and TRBJ2-2; 8 positions agree with TRBD1. CDR3 length: 14 residues. CDR1 KGHSH and CDR2 LQKENI come from the germline V gene. The V segment lost 6 bases and the J segment 7 bases; nucleotides outside the gene matches: 7. CDR3 loop: CASSTDRANGELFF. In DNA, the CDR3 is TGTGCCAGCTCGACGGACAGGGCAAACGGGGAGCTGTTTTTT.

The genes are TRBV7-9 and TRBJ2-1, with 7 nucleotides matching TRBD1. Germline CDR1 SEHNR, CDR2 FQNEAQ (reference sequence). The CDR3 covers 14 residues. Unmatched junction bases numbered 7, after V lost 6 bases and J lost 5 bases. The CDR3 region has the DNA TGTGCCAGCAGGGAGAAGGACAGGCACAATGAGCAGTTCTTC. Its protein is CASREKDRHNEQFF.

V usage is TRBV11-2 and J usage is TRBJ2-7; 7 bases agree with TRBD1. The junction had 8 bases not matched to a gene; V was cut back by 9 bases and J by 3 bases. The CDR3 has 13 amino acids. The germline V gene has CDR1 SGHAT and CDR2 FQNNGV. For the CDR3, the DNA is TGTGCCAGTAGGTCAGGGGGTGGCTACGAGCAGTACTTC. Translation: CASRSGGGYEQYF.

This sequence joins TRBV7-9 and TRBJ2-7; D remains unclear. The V end was cut by 0 bases, the J end by 2 bases, with 8 bases between. There are 14 residues in the CDR3. Germline values: CDR1 SEHNR, CDR2 FQNEAQ (reference sequence). The CDR3 spells CASSLALGPYEQYF. In nucleotides, the CDR3 is TGTGCCAGCAGCTTAGCCCTCGGCCCCTACGAGCAGTACTTC.

The chain links TRBV7-2 to TRBJ2-5; 7 positions match TRBD2. The CDR3 is made up of 15 amino acids. V lost 7 bases and J lost 1; bases outside the gene matches: 9. Germline V gene sequence: CDR1 SGHTA, CDR2 FQGNSA. This CDR3 is CASNQRGGPQETQYF. The CDR3 region has the DNA TGTGCCAGCAACCAGCGGGGTGGCCCCCAAGAGACCCAGTACTTC.

This chain uses TRBV5-1 with TRBJ1-2; D remains unclear. The CDR3 is 13 residues long. Trimming shortened V by 2 bases and J by 3 bases, and 8 bases separated the two germline ends. CDR1 and CDR2 (germline): SGHRS, YFSETQ. The CDR3, as DNA: TGCGCCAGCAGCTTAAACAGTTACTATGGCTACACCTTC. Its protein is CASSLNSYYGYTF.

V is TRBV4-1 and J is TRBJ2-5; 7 positions agree with TRBD1. Trimming at V came to 2 bases and at J to 9 bases, leaving 12 bases not matched to a gene. Per germline, CDR1 MGHRA and CDR2 YSYEKL. The CDR3 loop spans 15 amino acids. The chain's CDR3 is CASSQPTGIKDAQYF. In DNA form, the CDR3 reads TGCGCCAGCAGCCAACCGACAGGGATTAAGGATGCCCAGTACTTC.